The 8 T cell receptor beta chains presented below share a single source sample, sequenced in a study of cytomegalovirus exposure and HLA in healthy donors. PCR amplification relied on 60 Vbeta primers (plus 13 Jbeta primers). Generated by immunoSEQ multiplex PCR, the TCRdb table keeps only in-frame clones and is missing some. The sample has some 42,000 clones; 50% to 55% are singletons. Source material: PBMCs. Receptor source: a human donor in good health.

V and J are TRBV28 and TRBJ1-2, with TRBD1 matching over 11 bases. J was trimmed by 7 bases and V by 2 bases; bases with no gene match: 6. Germline assignment: CDR1 MDHEN and CDR2 SYDVKM. The CDR3 covers 15 residues. This chain's CDR3 is CASSLGADRGLGYTF. For the CDR3, the DNA is TGTGCCAGCAGTTTAGGGGCGGACAGGGGGCTTGGCTACACCTTC.

The chain is built from TRBV7-9 and TRBJ1-1; D might be TRBD1 (5 bases). Trimming stripped 3 bases from V and 2 bases from J, with 10 bases between. CDR1 and CDR2 from the germline V gene are SEHNR and FQNEAQ (reference sequence). The CDR3 has 14 residues. As DNA, the CDR3 is TGTGCCAGCAGCTTCACAACAGGTAACACTGAAGCTTTCTTT. It encodes CASSFTTGNTEAFF.

The chain uses TRBV28 and TRBJ1-1, with a weak D call TRBD1 (5 bases). In germline, CDR1 is MDHEN, CDR2 SYDVKM. V lost 2 bases to trimming and J lost 1 base, with 11 bases between them. The CDR3 has 15 amino acids. The CDR3 DNA reads TGTGCCAGCAGTTTACAGGGATGGGGGAACACTGAAGCTTTCTTT. Protein product: CASSLQGWGNTEAFF.

The chain has TRBV9 and TRBJ2-1; a possible D gene is TRBD2 (6 bases). The germline V gene has CDR1 SGDLS and CDR2 YYNGEE. CDR3 length: 15 residues. Trimming took off 4 bases at V and 7 bases at J, with 18 bases between the two ends. CDR3 protein: CASSPGLSFGNEQFF. CDR3 sequence (DNA): TGTGCCAGCAGCCCAGGACTATCCTTCGGGAATGAGCAGTTCTTC.

The genes are TRBV19 and TRBJ1-6; 11 positions match TRBD1. Germline V gene data show CDR1 as LNHDA and CDR2 as SQIVND (reference sequence). V shed 6 bases, J shed 9 bases, and the junction held 4 bases outside the gene matches. CDR3 length: 14 amino acids. The CDR3 nucleotides are TGTGCCAGTAGGGCCGGGACAGGGGGTTCACCCCTCCACTTT. It encodes CASRAGTGGSPLHF.

This chain uses TRBV11-1 with TRBJ2-4, with 10 nucleotides matching TRBD1. CDR3 size: 18 residues. J gave up 1 base and V 6 bases, and 12 bases lay outside the gene matches. Looked up from germline, CDR1 is SGHAT and CDR2 is FQDESV (reference sequence). In DNA, the CDR3 is TGTGCCAGCAGTTCTTTAATGACAGGGGGCGCCGCCAAAAACATTCAGTACTTC. Protein: CASSSLMTGGAAKNIQYF.

The chain joins TRBV7-3 to TRBJ2-3; D perhaps matches TRBD2 (6 bases). Per the germline V gene, CDR1 is SGHTA and CDR2 is FQGTGA. CDR3 length: 15 residues. The germline V and J ends were trimmed by 5 bases and 2 bases, with 14 bases remaining between them. CDR3 coding DNA: TGTGCCAGCAGCCCCCCCGGGGGAGACACAGATACGCAGTATTTT. Translation gives CASSPPGGDTDTQYF.

The chain joins TRBV11-2 to TRBJ1-3; 7 nucleotides agree with TRBD1. Germline loops: CDR1 SGHAT, CDR2 FQNNGV. CDR3 length equals 16 residues. V gave up 0 bases and J gave up 3 bases; unmatched junction bases: 5. The CDR3: CASSLDEGANGNTIYF. The CDR3 DNA sequence: TGTGCCAGCAGCTTAGATGAGGGGGCGAATGGAAACACCATATATTTT.